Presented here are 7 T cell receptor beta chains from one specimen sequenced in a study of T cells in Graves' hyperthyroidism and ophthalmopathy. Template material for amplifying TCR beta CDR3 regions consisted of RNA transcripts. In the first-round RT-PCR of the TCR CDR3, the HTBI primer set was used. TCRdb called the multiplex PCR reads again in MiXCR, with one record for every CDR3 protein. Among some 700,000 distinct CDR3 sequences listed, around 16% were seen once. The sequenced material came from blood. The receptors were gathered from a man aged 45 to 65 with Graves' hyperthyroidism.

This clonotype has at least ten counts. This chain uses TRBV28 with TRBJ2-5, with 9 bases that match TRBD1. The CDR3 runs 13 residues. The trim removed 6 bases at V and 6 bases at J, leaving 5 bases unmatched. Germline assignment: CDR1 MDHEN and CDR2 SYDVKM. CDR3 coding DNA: TGTGCCAGCAGGTACAGGGGGCTGAAGACCCAGTACTTC. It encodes CASRYRGLKTQYF.

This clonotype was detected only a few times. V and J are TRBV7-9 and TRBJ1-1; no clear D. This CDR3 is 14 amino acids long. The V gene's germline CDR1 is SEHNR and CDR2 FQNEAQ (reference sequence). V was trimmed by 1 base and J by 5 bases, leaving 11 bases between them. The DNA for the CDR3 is TGTGCCAGCAGCTTAGAGGCCGGTTGGACTGAAGCTTTCTTT. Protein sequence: CASSLEAGWTEAFF.

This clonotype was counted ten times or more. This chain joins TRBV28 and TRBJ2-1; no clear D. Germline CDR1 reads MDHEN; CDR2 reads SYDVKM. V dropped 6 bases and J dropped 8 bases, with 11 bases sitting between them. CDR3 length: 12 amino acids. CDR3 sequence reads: CASSRTGDEQFF. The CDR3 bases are TGTGCCAGCAGCAGGACCGGAGATGAGCAGTTCTTC. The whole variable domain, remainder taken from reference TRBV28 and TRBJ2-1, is DVKVTQSSRYLVKRTGEKVFLECVQDMDHENMFWYRQDPGLGLRLIYFSYDVKMKEKGDIPEGYSVSREKKERFSLILESASTNQTSMYLCASSRTGDEQFFGPGTRLTVL.

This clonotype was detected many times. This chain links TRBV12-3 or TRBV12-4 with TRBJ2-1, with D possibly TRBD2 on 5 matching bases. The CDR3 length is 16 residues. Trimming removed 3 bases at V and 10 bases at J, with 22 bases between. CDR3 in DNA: TGTGCCAGCAGTTTTCGGTTCGCCGGGAACTCGGGGGAGCAGTTCTTC. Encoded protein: CASSFRFAGNSGEQFF.

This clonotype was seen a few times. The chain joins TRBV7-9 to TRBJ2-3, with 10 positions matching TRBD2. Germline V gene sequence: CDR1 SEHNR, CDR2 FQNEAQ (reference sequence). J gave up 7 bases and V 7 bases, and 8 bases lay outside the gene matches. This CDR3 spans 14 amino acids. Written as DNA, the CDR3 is TGTGCCAGCATACCTAGCGGGGGTCTTAATACGCAGTATTTT. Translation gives CASIPSGGLNTQYF. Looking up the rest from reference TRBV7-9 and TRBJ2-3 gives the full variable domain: DTGVSQNPRHKITKRGQNVTFRCDPISEHNRLYWYRQTLGQGPEFLTYFQNEAQLEKSRLLSDRFSAERPKGSFSTLEIQRTEQGDSAMYLCASIPSGGLNTQYFGPGTRLTVL.

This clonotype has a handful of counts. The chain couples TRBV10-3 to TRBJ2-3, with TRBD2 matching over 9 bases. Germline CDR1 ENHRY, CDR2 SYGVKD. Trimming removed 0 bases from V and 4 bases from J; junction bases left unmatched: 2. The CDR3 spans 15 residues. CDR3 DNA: TGTGCCATCAGTGAGTCACTAGCGGGTGCAGATACGCAGTATTTT. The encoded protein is CAISESLAGADTQYF.

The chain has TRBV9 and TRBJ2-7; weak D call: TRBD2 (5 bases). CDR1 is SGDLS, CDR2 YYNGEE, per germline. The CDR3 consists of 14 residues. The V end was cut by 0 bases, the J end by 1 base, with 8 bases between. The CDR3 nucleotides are TGTGCCAGCAGCGTAGGGCTAGCATCCTACGAGCAGTACTTC. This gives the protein CASSVGLASYEQYF.